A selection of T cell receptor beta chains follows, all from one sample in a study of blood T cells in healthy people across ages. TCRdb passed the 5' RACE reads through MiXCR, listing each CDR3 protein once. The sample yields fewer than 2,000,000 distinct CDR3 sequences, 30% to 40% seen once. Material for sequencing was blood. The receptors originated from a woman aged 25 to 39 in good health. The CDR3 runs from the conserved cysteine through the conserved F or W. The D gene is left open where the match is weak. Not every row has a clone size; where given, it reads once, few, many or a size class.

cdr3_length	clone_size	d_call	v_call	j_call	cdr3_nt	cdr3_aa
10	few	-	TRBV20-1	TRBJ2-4	TGCAGTGCTACTAGAGACGGGCAGTACTTC	CSATRDGQYF
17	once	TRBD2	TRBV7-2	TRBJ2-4	TGTGCCAGCAGCTTCCCTTTAGCGGGAGCCACCAAAAACATTCAGTACTTC	CASSFPLAGATKNIQYF
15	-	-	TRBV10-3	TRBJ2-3	TGTGCCATCAGTGAAGGGGGGGCCTGGACAGATACGCAGTATTTT	CAISEGGAWTDTQYF
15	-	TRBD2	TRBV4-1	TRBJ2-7	TGCGCCAGCAGCCAGCCCCTGGGACTAGCCTACGAGCAGTACTTC	CASSQPLGLAYEQYF
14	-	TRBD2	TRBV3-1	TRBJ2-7	TGTGCCAGCGGCCAGCGGGAGTTCTCCTACGAGCAGTACTTC	CASGQREFSYEQYF
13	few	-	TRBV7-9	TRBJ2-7	TGTGCCAGCAGCTTAGTACCGAGTTGCGAGCAGTACTTC	CASSLVPSCEQYF
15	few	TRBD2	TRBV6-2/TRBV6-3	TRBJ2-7	TGTGCCAGCAGAACGATAGCGGGAGAAGCTTACGAGCAGTACTTC	CASRTIAGEAYEQYF
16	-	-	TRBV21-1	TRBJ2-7	TGTGCCAGCAGCAAAGCCCGACTAGCGGGAGGGCACGAGCAGTACTTC	CASSKARLAGGHEQYF
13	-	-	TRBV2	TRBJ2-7	TGTGCCAGTACCGGGTTCGGCTCCTACGAGCAGTACTTC	CASTGFGSYEQYF
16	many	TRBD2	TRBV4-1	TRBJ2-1	TGCGCCAGCAGCCCCTCAGCGGGACTCTTCAGCAATGAGCAGTTCTTC	CASSPSAGLFSNEQFF
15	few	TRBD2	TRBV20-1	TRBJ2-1	TGCAGTGCTATACTCCCGGGACTAGGTCAGAATGAGCAGTTCTTC	CSAILPGLGQNEQFF
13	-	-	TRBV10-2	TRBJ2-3	TGCGCCAGCATGGACGGGGGCACAGATACGCAGTATTTT	CASMDGGTDTQYF